These 7 T cell receptor beta chains were all obtained from the same sample, sequenced in a study of long-term antiretroviral therapy in people with HIV. Version v3.0 of the immunoSEQ assay was performed at survey level. The repertoire was sequenced with immunoSEQ multiplex PCR; TCRdb's copy has only in-frame clones and lacks some. The sample yields about 15,000 clones, 84% seen once. This specimen was unsorted PBMCs, taken 0.1 years after starting antiretroviral therapy. The origin of the receptors is a man between 18 and 29 years old with HIV.

V and J are TRBV5-4 and TRBJ1-1, with 8 bases fitting TRBD1. The CDR3 loop spans 15 amino acids. V was clipped by 0 bases and J by 1 base; unmatched bases: 2. Germline CDR1 SGHNT, CDR2 YYREEE (reference sequence). CDR3: CASSLVGTGNTEAFF. CDR3 bases: TGTGCCAGCAGCTTGGTCGGGACAGGGAACACTGAAGCTTTCTTT.

V gene TRBV7-9 combines with J gene TRBJ1-2; D not certain. The germline V and J ends were trimmed by 0 bases and 4 bases, with 9 bases remaining between them. The CDR3 length is 14 residues. Germline lookup yields CDR1 SEHNR and CDR2 FQNEAQ (reference sequence). The CDR3 region has the DNA TGTGCCAGCAGCTTAGCAGGGCCGGGCTATGGCTACACCTTC. This gives the protein CASSLAGPGYGYTF.

The rearrangement joins TRBV18 to TRBJ2-5, with TRBD2 matching 13 bases. CDR3 size: 15 residues. Germline V gives CDR1 KGHSH, CDR2 LQKENI. The ends lost 5 bases at V and 5 bases at J; junction bases unmatched: 5. For the CDR3, the DNA is TGTGCCAGCTCATTCGGGACTAGCGGGGATGAGACCCAGTACTTC. Its translation: CASSFGTSGDETQYF.

The chain has TRBV6-5 and TRBJ1-5; D is ambiguous. Germline V lookup: CDR1 MNHEY, CDR2 SVGAGI. The CDR3 is 15 amino acids. V was trimmed by 3 bases and J by 4 bases, leaving 13 bases between them. CDR3 protein: CASSYSRAPNQPQHF. CDR3 DNA: TGTGCCAGCAGTTATAGTAGGGCCCCAAATCAGCCCCAGCATTTT.

This clone appeared a single time. V usage is TRBV6-4 and J usage is TRBJ2-1, with D perhaps TRBD1 (7 bases). The germline V and J ends were trimmed by 2 bases and 7 bases, with 27 bases remaining between them. In germline, CDR1 is MRHNA, CDR2 SNTAGT. The CDR3 is 19 amino acids. As DNA, the CDR3 is TGTGCCAGCAGTGACACGGAAGAGCGGTCAGGGGGGCTACCAAATGAGCAGTTCTTC. Translation gives CASSDTEERSGGLPNEQFF.

The CDR3 nucleotides are TGTGCCAGCAGGGGTTGGAGGGAGCCCTACGAGCAGTACTTC. Its translation is CASRGWREPYEQYF. The chain combines TRBV2 with TRBJ2-5, with TRBD2 as a possible D gene (6 bases). The better agreement between TRBJ2-7 and the DNA end casts doubt on the J call. The CDR3 has 14 amino acids. Germline V gene sequence: CDR1 SNHLY, CDR2 FYNNEI.

This chain uses TRBV5-6 with TRBJ1-5; D gene ambiguous. The CDR3 covers 12 residues. Germline V gene data show CDR1 as SGHDT and CDR2 as YYEEEE. Trimming took off 0 bases at V and 9 bases at J, with 7 bases between the two ends. CDR3: CASSLGSRPQHF. The CDR3 DNA sequence: TGTGCCAGCAGCTTGGGTAGTCGGCCCCAGCATTTT.